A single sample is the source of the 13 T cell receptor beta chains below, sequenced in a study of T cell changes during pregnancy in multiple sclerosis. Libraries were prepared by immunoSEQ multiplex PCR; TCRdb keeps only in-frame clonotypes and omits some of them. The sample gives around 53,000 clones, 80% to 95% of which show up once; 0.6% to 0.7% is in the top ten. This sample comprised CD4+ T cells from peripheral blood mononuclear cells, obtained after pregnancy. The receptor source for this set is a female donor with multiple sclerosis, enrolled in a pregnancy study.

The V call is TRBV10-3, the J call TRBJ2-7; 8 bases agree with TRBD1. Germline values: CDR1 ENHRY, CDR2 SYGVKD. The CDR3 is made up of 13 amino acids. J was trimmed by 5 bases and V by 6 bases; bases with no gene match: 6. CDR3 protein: CAISQTGDDEQYF. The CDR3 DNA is TGTGCCATCAGCCAGACAGGGGATGACGAGCAGTACTTC.

The CDR3, as DNA: TGTGCCAGCAGTCCACCTAGCTCTGGGGCCAACGTCCTGACTTTC. Its protein product is CASSPPSSGANVLTF. This chain uses TRBV25-1 with TRBJ2-6; D gene uncertain. The germline V gene encodes CDR1 MGHDK and CDR2 SYGVNS. CDR3 length: 15 residues. The V gene lost 5 bases and the J gene lost 0 bases, with 8 bases spanning the gap.

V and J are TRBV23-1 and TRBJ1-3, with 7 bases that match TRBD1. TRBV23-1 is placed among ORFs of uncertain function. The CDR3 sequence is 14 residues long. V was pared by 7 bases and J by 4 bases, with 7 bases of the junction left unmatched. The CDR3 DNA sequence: TGCGCCAGCACAGACAGGGATAAAGGAAACACCATATATTTT. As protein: CASTDRDKGNTIYF.

The CDR3 here is CASAERILSTDTQYF. The CDR3 coding sequence is TGTGCCAGCGCCGAGCGGATCCTTAGCACAGATACGCAGTATTTT. The chain recombines TRBV5-4 with TRBJ2-3, with D perhaps TRBD2 (5 bases). The V and J ends lost 7 bases and 0 bases respectively, with 15 bases between them. CDR3 size: 15 residues. Per the germline V gene, CDR1 is SGHNT and CDR2 is YYREEE (reference sequence).

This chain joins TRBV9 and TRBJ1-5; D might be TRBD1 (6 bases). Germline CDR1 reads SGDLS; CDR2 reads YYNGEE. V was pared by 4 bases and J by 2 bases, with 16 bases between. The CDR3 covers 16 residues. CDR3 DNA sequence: TGTGCCAGCAGCCACGACCCTAACAGGGGCAATCAGCCCCAGCATTTT. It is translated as CASSHDPNRGNQPQHF.

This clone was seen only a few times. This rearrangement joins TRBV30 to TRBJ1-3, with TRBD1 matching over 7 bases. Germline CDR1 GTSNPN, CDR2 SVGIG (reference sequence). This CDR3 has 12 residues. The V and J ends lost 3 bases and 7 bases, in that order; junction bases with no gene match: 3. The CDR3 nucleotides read TGTGCCTGGAGCAGGGGGAGTAACACCATATATTTT. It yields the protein CAWSRGSNTIYF.

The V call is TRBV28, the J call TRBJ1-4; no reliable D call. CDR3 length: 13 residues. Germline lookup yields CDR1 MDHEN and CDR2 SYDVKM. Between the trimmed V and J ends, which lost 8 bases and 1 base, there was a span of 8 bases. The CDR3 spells CASLPRTNEKLFF. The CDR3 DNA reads TGTGCCAGCCTTCCGAGAACTAATGAAAAACTGTTTTTT.

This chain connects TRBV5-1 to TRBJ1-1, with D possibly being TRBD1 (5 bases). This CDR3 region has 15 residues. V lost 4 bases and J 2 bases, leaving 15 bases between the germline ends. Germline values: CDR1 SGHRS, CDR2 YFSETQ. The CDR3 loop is CASSVAPGTNTEAFF. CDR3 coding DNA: TGCGCCAGCAGCGTCGCTCCAGGGACTAACACTGAAGCTTTCTTT.

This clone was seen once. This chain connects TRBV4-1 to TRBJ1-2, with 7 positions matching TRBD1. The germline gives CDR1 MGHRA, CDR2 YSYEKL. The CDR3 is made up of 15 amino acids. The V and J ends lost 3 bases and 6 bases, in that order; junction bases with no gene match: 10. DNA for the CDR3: TGCGCCAGCAGCCAGGGCCCGGAACAGGGGAATGGCTACACCTTC. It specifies CASSQGPEQGNGYTF.

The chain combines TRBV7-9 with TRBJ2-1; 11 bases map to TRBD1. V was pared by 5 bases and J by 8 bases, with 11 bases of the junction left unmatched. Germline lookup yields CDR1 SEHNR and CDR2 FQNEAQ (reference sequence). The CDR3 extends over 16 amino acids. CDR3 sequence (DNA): TGTGCCAGCAGCAGGGCCTGGGACAGGGGGATCGATGAGCAGTTCTTC. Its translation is CASSRAWDRGIDEQFF.

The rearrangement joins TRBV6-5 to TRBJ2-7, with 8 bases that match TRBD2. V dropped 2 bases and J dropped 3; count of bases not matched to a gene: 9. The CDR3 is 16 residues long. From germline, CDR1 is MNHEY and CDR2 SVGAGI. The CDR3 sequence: CASSYTPGGDVYEQYF. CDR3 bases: TGTGCCAGCAGTTACACCCCGGGGGGGGACGTCTACGAGCAGTACTTC.

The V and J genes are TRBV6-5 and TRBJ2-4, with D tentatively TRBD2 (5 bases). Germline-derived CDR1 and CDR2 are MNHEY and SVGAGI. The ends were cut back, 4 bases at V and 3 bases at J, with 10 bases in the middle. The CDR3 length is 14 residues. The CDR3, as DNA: TGTGCCAGCAGTTTGAACGGGGACAAAAACATTCAGTACTTC. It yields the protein CASSLNGDKNIQYF.

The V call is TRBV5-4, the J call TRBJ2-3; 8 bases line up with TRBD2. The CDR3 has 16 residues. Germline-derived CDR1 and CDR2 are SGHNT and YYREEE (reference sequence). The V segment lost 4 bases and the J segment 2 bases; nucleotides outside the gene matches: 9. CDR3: CASSTKRGRVTDTQYF. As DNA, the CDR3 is TGTGCCAGCAGCACCAAGCGGGGGCGGGTCACAGATACGCAGTATTTT. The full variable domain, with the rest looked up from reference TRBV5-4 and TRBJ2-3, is ETGVTQSPTHLIKTRGQQVTLRCSSQSGHNTVSWYQQALGQGPQFIFQYYREEENGRGNFPPRFSGLQFPNYSSELNVNALELDDSALYLCASSTKRGRVTDTQYFGPGTRLTVL.